Listed here is a single TCR beta chain. Antigen specificity is unknown. The record originates from a study of cytomegalovirus exposure and HLA in healthy donors. Study-wide results and limits: Cytomegalovirus-associated TCR beta chains were listed, numbering roughly 150. A later analysis appeared to link common viral pathogens to several of the most significant clusters. The authors assumed roughly uniform sequencing depth across donors for presence/absence analyses.

The PCR made use of 60 Vbeta and 13 Jbeta primers. Measured with immunoSEQ multiplex PCR; TCRdb has only the in-frame clones, and not every one. The sample has approximately 160,000 clones, about 84% seen once. From germline, CDR1 is SGDLS and CDR2 YYNGEE. Trimming pared 0 bases from V and 0 bases from J, leaving 10 bases between. This CDR3 comprises 17 residues. Material for sequencing was PBMCs. The sequence was collected from a man aged 45-60 years in good health and CMV-seropositive. The V call is TRBV9, the J call TRBJ2-6; TRBD1 might be the D (6 bases). This CDR3 reads CASSVGQGHSGANVLTF. CDR3 bases: TGTGCCAGCAGCGTAGGGCAGGGACACTCTGGGGCCAACGTCCTGACTTTC.